The clone carrying this T cell receptor beta chain came up once. The source of the sample is a study of blood T cell repertoires in COVID-19. Overall study: The United States, Italy and Spain supplied acute and convalescent COVID-19 samples. PBMCs, B-cell-depleted T cells, or T cells provided the cDNA or gDNA that made up the material.

Participants came from fewer than 25 US areas, aged about 18 to 95 years. Between the trimmed V and J ends, which lost 5 bases and 4 bases, there was a span of 14 bases. In germline, CDR1 is SEHNR, CDR2 FQNEAQ (reference sequence). The CDR3 contains 14 residues. In the source study's methods: How many nucleated cells were present was estimated from reference gene primer amplification. The data were produced by immunoSEQ multiplex PCR, yet TCRdb's version contains in-frame clones alone and is incomplete. The DNA gave D and trimming, while V, J and clone size come from that table. The sample has 250,000 to 350,000 clones, around 89% seen once.

The rearrangement uses TRBV7-9 and TRBJ1-1; D gene uncertain. Material for sequencing was PBMCs or T cells enriched from blood (not recorded which). This clonotype originated in a young woman with acute COVID-19. CDR3 sequence: CASSALVGGTEAFF. CDR3 DNA sequence: TGTGCCAGCAGCGCCCTGGTCGGCGGCACTGAAGCTTTCTTT.